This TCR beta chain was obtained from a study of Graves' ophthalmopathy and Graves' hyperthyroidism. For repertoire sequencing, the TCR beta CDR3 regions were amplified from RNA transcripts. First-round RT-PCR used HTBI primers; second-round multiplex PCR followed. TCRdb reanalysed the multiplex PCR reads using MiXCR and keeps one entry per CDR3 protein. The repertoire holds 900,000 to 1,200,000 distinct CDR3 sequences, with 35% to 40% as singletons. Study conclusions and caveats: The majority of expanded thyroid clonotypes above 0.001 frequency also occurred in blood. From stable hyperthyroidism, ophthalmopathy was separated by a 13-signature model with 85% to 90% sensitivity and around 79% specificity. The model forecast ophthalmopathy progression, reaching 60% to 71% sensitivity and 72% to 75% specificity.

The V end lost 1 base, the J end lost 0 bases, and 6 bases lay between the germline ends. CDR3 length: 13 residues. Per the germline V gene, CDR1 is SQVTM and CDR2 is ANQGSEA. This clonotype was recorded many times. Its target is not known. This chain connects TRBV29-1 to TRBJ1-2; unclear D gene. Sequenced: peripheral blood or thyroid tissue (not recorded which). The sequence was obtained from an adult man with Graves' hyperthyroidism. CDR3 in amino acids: CSVEVGANYGYTF. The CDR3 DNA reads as TGCAGCGTTGAAGTCGGAGCTAACTATGGCTACACCTTC. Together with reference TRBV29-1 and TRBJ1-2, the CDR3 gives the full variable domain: SAVISQKPSRDICQRGTSLTIQCQVDSQVTMMFWYRQQPGQSLTLIATANQGSEATYESGFVIDKFPISRPNLTFSTLTVSNMSPEDSSIYLCSVEVGANYGYTFGSGTRLTVV.